This T cell receptor (beta chain) was sequenced in a study of cytomegalovirus exposure and HLA in healthy donors. The PCR employed 60 Vbeta primers together with 13 Jbeta primers. Generated by immunoSEQ multiplex PCR, the TCRdb table keeps only in-frame clones and is missing some. Of about 230,000 clones in the sample, around 89% were seen once. Losses at the gene ends were 7 bases for V and 6 bases for J; bases not matched to a gene: 8. The CDR3 spans 15 residues. Germline lookup yields CDR1 MNHEY and CDR2 SMNVEV (reference sequence). Each donor's status was that of a healthy bone marrow donor. Sequenced sample: PBMCs. The gene calls are TRBV27 and TRBJ2-2, with TRBD1 identical over 10 bases. This clonotype was sampled from a woman under 30 in good health and CMV-seronegative. CDR3 sequence reads: CASTLSGTGAGELFF. The CDR3 region has the DNA TGTGCCAGCACTTTGAGTGGGACAGGGGCCGGGGAGCTGTTTTTT.